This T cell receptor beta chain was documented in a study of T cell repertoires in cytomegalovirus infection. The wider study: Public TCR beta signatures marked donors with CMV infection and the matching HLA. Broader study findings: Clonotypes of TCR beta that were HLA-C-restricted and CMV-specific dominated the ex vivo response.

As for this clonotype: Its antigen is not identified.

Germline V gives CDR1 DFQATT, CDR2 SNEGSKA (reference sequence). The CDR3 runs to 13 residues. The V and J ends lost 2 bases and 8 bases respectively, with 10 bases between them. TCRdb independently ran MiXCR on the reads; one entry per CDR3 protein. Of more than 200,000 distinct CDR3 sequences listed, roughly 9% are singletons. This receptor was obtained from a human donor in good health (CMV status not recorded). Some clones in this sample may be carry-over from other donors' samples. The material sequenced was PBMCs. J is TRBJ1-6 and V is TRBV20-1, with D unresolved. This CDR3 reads CSARQVQDSPLHF. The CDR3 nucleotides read TGCAGTGCTAGACAGGTCCAGGATTCACCCCTCCACTTT.